One and the same sample provided the 25 T cell receptor beta chains below, sequenced in a study of cytomegalovirus exposure and HLA in healthy donors. Generated by immunoSEQ multiplex PCR, the TCRdb table keeps only in-frame clones and is missing some. The top ten clones hold around 2.1% of a sample with some 150,000 clones, approximately 86% of them seen once. Sequences were obtained from PBMCs. These receptors were taken from a human donor in good health.

This chain links TRBV7-8 with TRBJ2-1, with D possibly TRBD2 on 5 matching bases. The germline gives CDR1 SGHVS, CDR2 FQNEAQ. The CDR3 runs to 12 residues. V shed 3 bases and J shed 9 bases, with 9 bases lying between them. The CDR3 reads CASSFTSGEQFF. CDR3 DNA: TGTGCCAGCAGCTTCACAAGCGGTGAGCAGTTCTTC.

The rearrangement uses TRBV19 and TRBJ1-2; 9 nucleotides align to TRBD1. This CDR3 region has 14 residues. The germline V gene has CDR1 LNHDA and CDR2 SQIVND (reference sequence). With V trimmed by 5 bases and J by 4 bases, 5 bases remained unmatched. The CDR3 nucleotides are TGTGCCAGTAGTCCCGGGACAGGGAGCTATGGCTACACCTTC. Its protein is CASSPGTGSYGYTF.

CDR3 coding DNA: TGTGCCAGCCTAAGTGCAAGGCGAGGAGGGAAAACTTACAATGAGCAGTTCTTC. Protein: CASLSARRGGKTYNEQFF. V usage is TRBV28 and J usage is TRBJ2-1; a possible D gene is TRBD2 (6 bases). CDR1 is MDHEN and CDR2 is SYDVKM in the germline V gene. The length of the CDR3 is 18 residues. The V end was cut by 8 bases, the J end by 4 bases, with 27 bases between.

The chain combines TRBV19 with TRBJ2-1; 7 bases line up with TRBD2. Germline assignment: CDR1 LNHDA and CDR2 SQIVND (reference sequence). The CDR3 has 13 residues. V shed 4 bases, J shed 8 bases, and the junction held 5 bases outside the gene matches. CDR3 nucleotide sequence: TGTGCCAGTAGTAGACTAGCAGCCGATGAGCAGTTCTTC. Translating gives CASSRLAADEQFF. The full variable domain, in which reference TRBV19 and TRBJ2-1 provide the parts outside the CDR3, is DGGITQSPKYLFRKEGQNVTLSCEQNLNHDAMYWYRQDPGQGLRLIYYSQIVNDFQKGDIAEGYSVSREKKESFPLTVTSAQKNPTAFYLCASSRLAADEQFFGPGTRLTVL.

V is TRBV4-2 and J is TRBJ1-3; no definite D call. Germline values: CDR1 LGHNA, CDR2 YNFKEQ. This CDR3 contains 15 residues. Trimming removed 0 bases at V and 1 base at J, with 7 bases between. CDR3 DNA: TGTGCCAGCAGCCAAGAAGGAGGGTCTGGAAACACCATATATTTT. This gives the protein CASSQEGGSGNTIYF.

The V call is TRBV4-1, the J call TRBJ1-3, with a possible D match to TRBD1 (6 bases). Germline CDR1 MGHRA, CDR2 YSYEKL. The CDR3 extends over 16 amino acids. Trimming cost V 1 base and J 2 bases, with 12 bases left between them. The CDR3 sequence is CASSQGITGTGNTIYF. CDR3 DNA: TGCGCCAGCAGCCAAGGGATAACAGGGACTGGAAACACCATATATTTT.

The chain is built from TRBV5-1 and TRBJ1-1, with a tentative D call TRBD1 (6 bases). V lost 3 bases and J lost 5, with 11 bases in between. Germline values: CDR1 SGHRS, CDR2 YFSETQ. The CDR3 is made up of 13 amino acids. The CDR3 coding sequence is TGCGCCAGCAGCTCTACAGGGCGGACTGAAGCTTTCTTT. As protein: CASSSTGRTEAFF. The entire variable domain, with the rest obtained from reference TRBV5-1 and TRBJ1-1, is as follows: KAGVTQTPRYLIKTRGQQVTLSCSPISGHRSVSWYQQTPGQGLQFLFEYFSETQRNKGNFPGRFSGRQFSNSRSEMNVSTLELGDSALYLCASSSTGRTEAFFGQGTRLTVV.

J is TRBJ1-2 and V is TRBV6-5, with TRBD1 identical over 7 bases. This CDR3 contains 15 residues. Germline CDR1 MNHEY, CDR2 SVGAGI. V gave up 2 bases and J gave up 5 bases; unmatched junction bases: 8. This CDR3 reads CASSYRKGQSYGYTF. CDR3 in DNA: TGTGCCAGCAGTTACAGAAAGGGACAGTCTTATGGCTACACCTTC.

The chain links TRBV11-2 to TRBJ1-1; possible D gene TRBD1, 5 bases. The CDR3 is 13 residues long. Germline V CDR1 and CDR2: SGHAT, FQNNGV. V lost 7 bases, J lost 1 base, and 10 bases lay in between. The DNA for the CDR3 is TGTGCCAGCACCAGACAGAAGAACACTGAAGCTTTCTTT. Translation: CASTRQKNTEAFF.

The V call is TRBV6-5, the J call TRBJ2-2, with TRBD2 matching over 9 bases. V shed 4 bases, J shed 4 bases, and the junction held 4 bases outside the gene matches. CDR3 length: 15 amino acids. Per the germline V gene, CDR1 is MNHEY and CDR2 is SVGAGI. In DNA, the CDR3 is TGTGCCAGCAGTTCGCGGGGGGGCGGCACCGGGGAGCTGTTTTTT. Its protein is CASSSRGGGTGELFF.

The chain has TRBV2 and TRBJ2-2; TRBD2 aligns across 14 bases. V dropped 6 bases and J dropped 0; count of bases not matched to a gene: 6. Germline V gives CDR1 SNHLY, CDR2 FYNNEI. The CDR3 loop spans 18 amino acids. In nucleotides, the CDR3 is TGTGCCAGCAGCTACGGACTAGCGGGGGGAACGAACACCGGGGAGCTGTTTTTT. Translation gives CASSYGLAGGTNTGELFF. Variable domain in full (rest from reference TRBV2 and TRBJ2-2): EPEVTQTPSHQVTQMGQEVILRCVPISNHLYFYWYRQILGQKVEFLVSFYNNEISEKSEIFDDQFSVERPDGSNFTLKIRSTKLEDSAMYFCASSYGLAGGTNTGELFFGEGSRLTVL.

The V call is TRBV9, the J call TRBJ2-5; 9 bases are a match to TRBD1. With 3 bases clipped from V and 10 bases from J, the junction kept 13 bases outside the gene matches. Germline lookup yields CDR1 SGDLS and CDR2 YYNGEE. CDR3 length equals 15 residues. The CDR3 sequence is CASSGPTGGKSVQYF. The DNA for the CDR3 is TGTGCCAGCAGCGGGCCGACAGGGGGGAAATCGGTCCAGTACTTC.

This chain joins TRBV7-9 and TRBJ1-5; 8 nucleotides align to TRBD1. J gave up 2 bases and V 5 bases, and 11 bases lay outside the gene matches. CDR1 is SEHNR and CDR2 is FQNEAQ in the germline V gene (reference sequence). The CDR3 sequence is 17 residues long. The CDR3 loop reads CASSQITSDRGNQPQHF. The CDR3 bases are TGTGCCAGCAGCCAGATAACTTCGGACAGGGGCAATCAGCCCCAGCATTTT.

This clone was seen a handful of times. The chain is built from TRBV9 and TRBJ2-1; D ambiguous. V was clipped by 1 base and J by 6 bases, with 20 bases between them. This CDR3 has 17 amino acids. Looked up from germline, CDR1 is SGDLS and CDR2 is YYNGEE. DNA of the CDR3: TGTGCCAGCAGCGTAAAGAAGACGTTAGCTCCTTTCAATGAGCAGTTCTTC. Translating it yields CASSVKKTLAPFNEQFF.

This chain links TRBV7-2 with TRBJ2-7, with 10 positions matching TRBD2. CDR3 length: 12 amino acids. Germline loops: CDR1 SGHTA, CDR2 FQGNSA. The V and J ends lost 5 bases and 7 bases, in that order; junction bases with no gene match: 2. This CDR3 is CASSQTSGEQYF. In DNA, the CDR3 is TGTGCCAGCAGCCAGACTAGCGGGGAGCAGTACTTC.

V is TRBV5-1 and J is TRBJ2-1, with D possibly being TRBD2 (6 bases). CDR3 length equals 15 residues. Looked up from germline, CDR1 is SGHRS and CDR2 is YFSETQ. V lost 0 bases to trimming and J lost 4 bases, with 11 bases between them. DNA for the CDR3: TGCGCCAGCAGCTTGGACGGGAGTTTATACAATGAGCAGTTCTTC. This translates into CASSLDGSLYNEQFF.

The rearrangement uses TRBV15 and TRBJ2-2, with D perhaps TRBD2 (5 bases). V gave up 2 bases and J gave up 0 bases, with 10 bases separating them. CDR3 length: 16 amino acids. From germline, CDR1 is LNHNV and CDR2 YYDKDF (reference sequence). The CDR3 region has the DNA TGTGCCACCAGCAGACCCCCGGGATCGAACACCGGGGAGCTGTTTTTT. The encoded protein is CATSRPPGSNTGELFF.

The genes are TRBV4-3 and TRBJ1-1; 8 bases fit TRBD1. The CDR3 has 15 residues. Germline-derived CDR1 and CDR2 are LGHNA and YSLEER. J gave up 6 bases and V 3 bases, and 9 bases lay outside the gene matches. The CDR3 DNA reads as TGCGCCAGCAGCCAGGAGCAGGGGGCTCTCTCTGAAGCTTTCTTT. Translated: CASSQEQGALSEAFF.

The V gene is TRBV4-1, the J gene TRBJ1-4, with D possibly being TRBD1 (6 bases). This CDR3 contains 18 residues. The germline V gene has CDR1 MGHRA and CDR2 YSYEKL. V was pared by 0 bases and J by 0 bases, with 14 bases between. CDR3 coding DNA: TGCGCCAGCAGCCAAGATGACAGGCGAATGACAACTAATGAAAAACTGTTTTTT. This sequence encodes CASSQDDRRMTTNEKLFF.

The chain links TRBV6-6 to TRBJ1-4; D is possibly TRBD1 (6 bases). The germline V gene has CDR1 MNHNY and CDR2 SVGAGI (reference sequence). CDR3 length: 13 residues. Trimming pared 7 bases from V and 8 bases from J, leaving 14 bases between. This CDR3 is CASIEIRGEKLFF. The CDR3 DNA is TGTGCCAGCATCGAGATCAGGGGCGAAAAACTGTTTTTT.

This clone appeared once. The chain is built from TRBV19 and TRBJ2-1, with D possibly TRBD1 on 5 matching bases. V lost 9 bases and J 7 bases, leaving 16 bases between the germline ends. This CDR3 has 13 residues. Germline values: CDR1 LNHDA, CDR2 SQIVND (reference sequence). The CDR3 spells CASRQGLWNEQFF. The CDR3, as DNA: TGTGCCAGCCGCCAGGGTTTGTGGAATGAGCAGTTCTTC.

V gene TRBV7-8 combines with J gene TRBJ2-3; tentative D call: TRBD2 (6 bases). The germline gives CDR1 SGHVS, CDR2 FQNEAQ. CDR3 length: 16 amino acids. The V and J ends lost 4 bases and 1 base respectively, with 15 bases between them. Here the CDR3 DNA reads TGTGCCAGCAGCTCAAAGACTAGTTTTCGCACAGATACGCAGTATTTT. Its protein product is CASSSKTSFRTDTQYF.

The CDR3 DNA reads TGTGCCAGCAGCGCCCGACAGGGGGCTGAAAAACTGTTTTTT. Translated, it gives CASSARQGAEKLFF. This chain joins TRBV9 and TRBJ1-4, with 10 bases fitting TRBD1. This CDR3 has 14 amino acids. V shed 3 bases and J 7 bases; nucleotides not matched to a gene: 3. Germline CDR1 and CDR2: SGDLS and YYNGEE. The whole variable domain, remainder taken from reference TRBV9 and TRBJ1-4, is DSGVTQTPKHLITATGQRVTLRCSPRSGDLSVYWYQQSLDQGLQFLIQYYNGEERAKGNILERFSAQQFPDLHSELNLSSLELGDSALYFCASSARQGAEKLFFGSGTQLSVL.

This chain joins TRBV19 and TRBJ2-1, with D unresolved. From germline, CDR1 is LNHDA and CDR2 SQIVND (reference sequence). This CDR3 spans 16 amino acids. Trimming cost V 6 bases and J 0 bases, with 15 bases left between them. The chain's CDR3 is CASSSTRISSYNEQFF. DNA for the CDR3: TGTGCCAGTAGCTCAACGCGGATTAGCTCCTACAATGAGCAGTTCTTC.

The chain couples TRBV25-1 to TRBJ2-5, with 9 positions matching TRBD2. This CDR3 spans 15 amino acids. V dropped 2 bases and J dropped 4; count of bases not matched to a gene: 5. Germline CDR1 is MGHDK and CDR2 is SYGVNS. The CDR3 here is CASSEILAGVETQYF. The CDR3 bases are TGTGCCAGCAGTGAAATATTAGCGGGAGTAGAGACCCAGTACTTC. The full variable domain, with the rest looked up from reference TRBV25-1 and TRBJ2-5, is EADIYQTPRYLVIGTGKKITLECSQTMGHDKMYWYQQDPGMELHLIHYSYGVNSTEKGDLSSESTVSRIRTEHFPLTLESARPSHTSQYLCASSEILAGVETQYFGPGTRLLVL.